The 8 T cell receptor beta chains presented below share a single source sample, sequenced in a study of graft-versus-host responses after intestinal transplantation (dated by TCRdb to the early 2020s). To isolate intraepithelial and lamina propria lymphocytes from graft specimens, dithiothreitol, EDTA incubations and collagenase D digestion were used. The receptor library was made with the immunoSEQ multiplex PCR assay. TCRdb's version of the immuneACCESS table is confined to in-frame rearrangements and falls short of the full clone set. An unresolved V gene accounts for under half of the shortfall where checked; the remainder is of unknown origin. This sample lists under 5,000 clones; 72% were detected once. Together, the top ten hold about 11% of the sample. The material sequenced was ileum tissue, taken about 980 days after intestinal transplantation. These receptors were collected from a human patient who received an intestinal transplant, so some T cells may come from the graft donor.

This clone was recorded once. The chain uses TRBV5-1 and TRBJ1-1, with 9 bases aligning to TRBD1. With 3 bases clipped from V and 5 bases from J, the junction kept 11 bases outside the gene matches. This CDR3 has 16 residues. Per the germline V gene, CDR1 is SGHRS and CDR2 is YFSETQ. The CDR3 region has the DNA TGCGCCAGCAGCTCCGCGGCGACAGGGGGGAAAACTGAAGCTTTCTTT. Its protein is CASSSAATGGKTEAFF.

The chain combines TRBV5-5 with TRBJ2-1; 9 positions agree with TRBD1. V was clipped by 4 bases and J by 2 bases; unmatched bases: 1. Germline-derived CDR1 and CDR2 are SGHKS and YYEKEE (reference sequence). The CDR3 loop spans 14 amino acids. The CDR3 DNA is TGTGCCAGCAGCAGGGACAGGGCCTACAATGAGCAGTTCTTC. It yields the protein CASSRDRAYNEQFF.

CDR3 in amino acids: CASSLSGGYTDTQYF. As DNA, the CDR3 is TGTGCCAGCAGTTTGAGCGGGGGTTACACAGATACGCAGTATTTT. The chain combines TRBV11-1 with TRBJ2-3; TRBD2 matches 8 bases. The CDR3 runs to 15 residues. Germline values: CDR1 SGHAT, CDR2 FQDESV (reference sequence). V dropped 6 bases and J dropped 2; count of bases not matched to a gene: 7.

The chain carries TRBV15 and TRBJ1-2; tentative D call: TRBD1 (5 bases). V gave up 4 bases and J gave up 6 bases, with 18 bases separating them. Germline V lookup: CDR1 LNHNV, CDR2 YYDKDF (reference sequence). CDR3 size: 15 residues. CDR3 sequence reads: CATSISMGRGNGYTF. The CDR3 bases are TGTGCCACCAGCATTTCGATGGGGCGCGGAAATGGCTACACCTTC.

The chain combines TRBV7-9 with TRBJ1-3; no definite D call. The V gene lost 4 bases and the J gene lost 5 bases, with 9 bases spanning the gap. The CDR3 length is 13 residues. CDR1 SEHNR and CDR2 FQNEAQ come from the germline V gene (reference sequence). CDR3 in amino acids: CASSSKERNTIYF. Written as DNA, the CDR3 is TGTGCCAGCAGCTCCAAGGAACGAAACACCATATATTTT.

The chain joins TRBV7-3 to TRBJ1-6; D possibly corresponds to TRBD1 (5 bases). The CDR3 has 14 residues. CDR1 is SGHTA, CDR2 FQGTGA, per germline. Trimming removed 3 bases at V and 7 bases at J, with 10 bases between. CDR3 sequence reads: CASSLGTENSPLHF. The CDR3, as DNA: TGTGCCAGCAGCTTGGGGACGGAGAATTCACCCCTCCACTTT.

The genes are TRBV28 and TRBJ1-4; possibly TRBD1 for D (6 bases). The germline V and J ends were trimmed by 4 bases and 8 bases, with 14 bases remaining between them. Germline V gene data show CDR1 as MDHEN and CDR2 as SYDVKM. The CDR3 runs to 14 residues. The CDR3, as DNA: TGTGCCAGCAGTTGGGCCGGGACAAACGAAAAACTGTTTTTT. Its protein product is CASSWAGTNEKLFF.

V is TRBV6-1 and J is TRBJ2-4; possibly TRBD1 for D (6 bases). V was clipped by 4 bases and J by 1 base, with 8 bases between them. CDR1 is MNHNS and CDR2 is SASEGT in the germline V gene. The CDR3 consists of 14 residues. The CDR3 nucleotides read TGTGCCAGCAGTGCGGACAGTGCCAAAAACATTCAGTACTTC. It is translated as CASSADSAKNIQYF.